The 30 T cell receptor beta chains presented below share a single source sample, sequenced in a study of Graves' ophthalmopathy and Graves' hyperthyroidism. CDR3 regions of TCR beta were amplified from RNA transcripts. Second-round multiplex PCR came after a first-round RT-PCR that employed HTBI primers. TCRdb redid the calling of the multiplex PCR reads with MiXCR, one entry per CDR3 protein. The repertoire holds about 550,000 distinct CDR3 sequences, with under 45% as singletons. Input material: peripheral blood or thyroid tissue (not recorded which). The receptors shown here come from an adult man with Graves' hyperthyroidism.

This chain joins TRBV10-3 and TRBJ1-1; D gene ambiguous. The germline CDR1 and CDR2 sequences are ENHRY and SYGVKD. Deletions cut 4 bases from V and 7 bases from J, with 22 bases between. CDR3 length: 16 residues. CDR3 nucleotide sequence: TGTGCCATCAGTGCGACGGAGAACACCGGGGAGGTTGAAGCTTTCTTT. Residues: CAISATENTGEVEAFF.

The rearrangement links TRBV10-3 to TRBJ1-5; TRBD1 agrees at 8 bases. CDR1 and CDR2 from the germline V gene are ENHRY and SYGVKD. This CDR3 has 15 amino acids. The J segment lost 5 bases and the V segment lost 10 bases, leaving 13 bases of the junction unmatched. The CDR3 protein is CANWTGRESDQPQHF. The CDR3 nucleotides read TGTGCCAATTGGACAGGGAGGGAGTCAGATCAGCCCCAGCATTTT.

This chain uses TRBV6-1 with TRBJ1-2; D uncertain. CDR3 length: 14 residues. Germline values: CDR1 MNHNS, CDR2 SASEGT. The V end was cut by 7 bases, the J end by 4 bases, with 16 bases between. The CDR3 coding sequence is TGTGCCAGCAATGTTGCCCGAGGAGGCTATGGCTACACCTTC. Protein: CASNVARGGYGYTF.

This clonotype was found a few times. The rearrangement uses TRBV11-3 and TRBJ2-2, with D tentatively TRBD2 (6 bases). V lost 5 bases, J lost 5 bases, and 15 bases lay in between. Germline V gene lookup returns CDR1 SGHNT and CDR2 YENEEA. This CDR3 has 15 amino acids. The CDR3 loop is CASSREKAGTGELFF. In DNA, the CDR3 is TGTGCCAGCAGCCGGGAGAAAGCCGGGACCGGGGAGCTGTTTTTT.

This clonotype appeared a few times. J is TRBJ1-3 and V is TRBV4-1; D gene unclear. Deletions cut 3 bases from V and 0 bases from J, with 9 bases between. The CDR3 sequence is 15 residues long. Germline CDR1 reads MGHRA; CDR2 reads YSYEKL. The CDR3 loop is CASSQSFLSGNTIYF. The CDR3 nucleotides are TGCGCCAGCAGCCAGTCCTTTCTCTCTGGAAACACCATATATTTT.

The rearrangement links TRBV7-2 to TRBJ2-7, with D unclear. The better agreement between TRBJ2-1 and the DNA end casts doubt on the J call. Germline loops: CDR1 SGHTA, CDR2 FQGNSA. The CDR3 loop spans 12 amino acids. The CDR3: CASSFAPNEQFF. The CDR3 DNA is TGTGCCAGCAGTTTCGCCCCGAATGAGCAGTTCTTC.

The chain uses TRBV2 and TRBJ2-6; D gene ambiguous. The CDR3 totals 15 residues. V lost 1 base, J lost 4 bases, and 8 bases lay in between. Germline CDR1 is SNHLY and CDR2 is FYNNEI. The CDR3 nucleotides read TGTGCCAGCAGTGAAGGAAGCTCCGGGGCCAACGTCCTGACTTTC. As protein: CASSEGSSGANVLTF.

This clonotype was observed a few times. This chain links TRBV7-3 with TRBJ2-2; 11 nucleotides line up with TRBD1. The V segment lost 2 bases and the J segment 4 bases; nucleotides outside the gene matches: 6. The CDR3 sequence is 17 residues long. From germline, CDR1 is SGHTA and CDR2 FQGTGA. The CDR3 loop is CASSLDPGQGATGELFF. In DNA, the CDR3 is TGTGCCAGCAGCTTAGATCCCGGACAGGGGGCCACCGGGGAGCTGTTTTTT.

This clonotype came up many times. The chain uses TRBV11-1 and TRBJ2-6; TRBD2 is a possible D gene (7 bases). The ends were cut back, 3 bases at V and 1 base at J, with 13 bases in the middle. The CDR3 is made up of 17 amino acids. CDR1 and CDR2 (germline): SGHAT, FQDESV (reference sequence). The CDR3 sequence: CASSFGGAGSGANVLTF. For the CDR3, the DNA is TGTGCCAGCAGCTTTGGGGGGGCAGGTTCTGGGGCCAACGTCCTGACTTTC. Full variable domain (rest looked up from reference TRBV11-1 and TRBJ2-6): EAEVAQSPRYKITEKSQAVAFWCDPISGHATLYWYRQILGQGPELLVQFQDESVVDDSQLPKDRFSAERLKGVDSTLKIQPAELGDSAMYLCASSFGGAGSGANVLTFGAGSRLTVL.

This clonotype was counted at least ten times. V usage is TRBV7-8 and J usage is TRBJ1-5, with D possibly being TRBD1 (5 bases). This CDR3 region has 15 residues. Germline-derived CDR1 and CDR2 are SGHVS and FQNEAQ. V gave up 2 bases and J gave up 5 bases, with 13 bases separating them. The CDR3 loop is CASSLSGNGDQPQHF. CDR3 bases: TGTGCCAGCAGCTTATCAGGGAATGGGGATCAGCCCCAGCATTTT. The full variable domain, its missing parts supplied by reference TRBV7-8 and TRBJ1-5, is GAGVSQSPRYKVAKRGQDVALRCDPISGHVSLFWYQQALGQGPEFLTYFQNEAQLDKSGLPSDRFFAERPEGSVSTLKIQRTQQEDSAVYLCASSLSGNGDQPQHFGDGTRLSIL.

The CDR3 DNA follows: TGTGCCAGCAGTTTTTCCGGGACAGGGAAAGATTTCACTGAAGCTTTCTTT. Encoded protein: CASSFSGTGKDFTEAFF. This chain joins TRBV28 and TRBJ1-1; 9 nucleotides agree with TRBD1. The CDR3 has 17 amino acids. Germline loops: CDR1 MDHEN, CDR2 SYDVKM. Unmatched junction bases numbered 12, after V lost 3 bases and J lost 4 bases.

This clonotype was detected ten times or more. This chain uses TRBV2 with TRBJ1-1; TRBD1 is a possible D gene (6 bases). Trimming stripped 10 bases from V and 4 bases from J, with 13 bases between. Germline-derived CDR1 and CDR2 are SNHLY and FYNNEI. The CDR3 consists of 12 residues. CDR3 region: CATGRGPTEAFF. The CDR3 DNA reads TGTGCCACCGGGCGGGGGCCCACTGAAGCTTTCTTT. The full variable domain, its missing parts supplied by reference TRBV2 and TRBJ1-1, is EPEVTQTPSHQVTQMGQEVILRCVPISNHLYFYWYRQILGQKVEFLVSFYNNEISEKSEIFDDQFSVERPDGSNFTLKIRSTKLEDSAMYFCATGRGPTEAFFGQGTRLTVV.

This chain links TRBV6-2 or TRBV6-3 with TRBJ1-4; the D gene is possibly TRBD1 (6 bases). V was clipped by 6 bases and J by 3 bases, with 14 bases between them. The CDR3 has 15 residues. Germline V gives CDR1 MNHEY, CDR2 SVGEGT. The CDR3 coding sequence is TGTGCCAGCAGAGGGCAACAGGGTCCTAATGAAAAACTGTTTTTT. As protein: CASRGQQGPNEKLFF.

Ten or more counts support this clonotype. The V and J genes are TRBV12-3 or TRBV12-4 and TRBJ1-1; 9 bases line up with TRBD1. The J segment lost 4 bases and the V segment lost 3 bases, leaving 3 bases of the junction unmatched. This CDR3 spans 14 amino acids. CDR3 sequence reads: CASSFGTGPTEAFF. CDR3 sequence (DNA): TGTGCCAGCAGTTTCGGGACAGGGCCCACTGAAGCTTTCTTT.

This clonotype was recorded at least ten times. The V call is TRBV29-1, the J call TRBJ1-1; TRBD1 might be the D (5 bases). The CDR3 sequence is 13 residues long. The ends were cut back, 5 bases at V and 4 bases at J, with 14 bases in the middle. Germline V CDR1 and CDR2: SQVTM, ANQGSEA. The CDR3 loop is CSVSGSWSTEAFF. The CDR3 bases are TGCAGCGTTTCAGGGTCTTGGAGCACTGAAGCTTTCTTT.

A note on this clonotype: A clone one base away is much larger, so this may be a read error. The chain uses TRBV12-3 or TRBV12-4 and TRBJ2-5; TRBD2 agrees at 9 bases. The trim removed 5 bases at V and 2 bases at J, leaving 9 bases unmatched. The length of the CDR3 is 16 residues. CDR3 nucleotide sequence: TGTGCCAGCAGTAGCACTAGCGGGCGCGAACAAGAGACCCAGTACTTC. This translates into CASSSTSGREQETQYF.

In this sample, this clonotype turned up many times. The chain recombines TRBV12-3 or TRBV12-4 with TRBJ2-5, with 9 bases aligning to TRBD1. The CDR3 extends over 14 amino acids. V lost 6 bases, J lost 5 bases, and 7 bases stayed unmatched. CDR3 residues: CASSRGQGKETQYF. The CDR3 nucleotides read TGTGCCAGCAGCCGGGGACAGGGCAAGGAGACCCAGTACTTC.

The V gene is TRBV5-1, the J gene TRBJ2-2, with 7 bases aligning to TRBD2. CDR1 is SGHRS, CDR2 YFSETQ, per germline. This CDR3 contains 13 residues. After removal of 5 bases from V and 7 bases from J, the junction contained 5 bases not matched to a gene. CDR3 sequence (DNA): TGCGCCAGCAGGACCGGGGACTACGGGGAGCTGTTTTTT. Translated, it gives CASRTGDYGELFF.

Ten or more counts support this clonotype. This chain uses TRBV7-6 with TRBJ2-3; no definite D call. This CDR3 has 12 amino acids. The germline CDR1 and CDR2 sequences are SGHVS and FNYEAQ. Trimming shortened V by 6 bases and J by 4 bases, and 8 bases separated the two germline ends. The CDR3 DNA is TGTGCCAGCAGGAACACGGCAGATACGCAGTATTTT. The encoded protein is CASRNTADTQYF.

This clonotype was recorded many times. V usage is TRBV7-2 and J usage is TRBJ2-7, with 8 bases aligning to TRBD1. This CDR3 comprises 15 residues. CDR1 is SGHTA, CDR2 FQGNSA, per germline. V was clipped by 1 base and J by 3 bases; unmatched bases: 5. The CDR3 DNA follows: TGTGCCAGCAGCTTAGATGGACAGGGTGGCTACGAGCAGTACTTC. Its protein is CASSLDGQGGYEQYF.

The chain joins TRBV19 to TRBJ2-3, with a weak D call TRBD2 (5 bases). The CDR3 is 15 amino acids. V lost 6 bases and J 0 bases, leaving 13 bases between the germline ends. Germline V CDR1 and CDR2: LNHDA, SQIVND (reference sequence). Here the CDR3 DNA reads TGTGCCAGTAGCATGGAGGCCACTAGCACAGATACGCAGTATTTT. This encodes CASSMEATSTDTQYF.

The V gene is TRBV12-3 or TRBV12-4, the J gene TRBJ2-2, with 12 bases aligning to TRBD2. With 5 bases clipped from V and 4 bases from J, the junction kept 8 bases outside the gene matches. CDR3 length: 17 amino acids. CDR3 sequence (DNA): TGTGCCAGCAGTACCCTAGCGGGGGGGCTGGGCACCGGGGAGCTGTTTTTT. Translation gives CASSTLAGGLGTGELFF.

The chain joins TRBV7-9 to TRBJ2-2, with D perhaps TRBD1 (5 bases). Germline assignment: CDR1 SEHNR and CDR2 FQNEAQ (reference sequence). This CDR3 comprises 16 residues. The V end lost 5 bases, the J end lost 3 bases, and 16 bases lay between the germline ends. The CDR3 sequence is CASSLRSGKDTGELFF. The CDR3 DNA reads as TGTGCCAGCAGCCTAAGATCAGGGAAGGACACCGGGGAGCTGTTTTTT.

This chain uses TRBV2 with TRBJ1-3, with 8 bases aligning to TRBD1. Germline V lookup: CDR1 SNHLY, CDR2 FYNNEI. The J segment lost 7 bases and the V segment lost 3 bases, leaving 2 bases of the junction unmatched. This CDR3 comprises 13 residues. CDR3 sequence reads: CASSDSGGNTIYF. In nucleotides, the CDR3 is TGTGCCAGCAGTGATTCAGGGGGCAACACCATATATTTT.

This clonotype has a count of ten or more. V is TRBV29-1 and J is TRBJ2-3; TRBD2 agrees at 12 bases. CDR3 length equals 13 residues. Germline assignment: CDR1 SQVTM and CDR2 ANQGSEA. V was pared by 4 bases and J by 4 bases, with 0 bases of the junction left unmatched. As DNA, the CDR3 is TGCAGCGTTGGGACTAGCGGGGCAGATACGCAGTATTTT. Translated, it gives CSVGTSGADTQYF.

A remark on this clonotype: Its ends do not fully match the called genes, so a read error is possible. The genes are TRBV11-2 and TRBJ2-7; D not resolved. This CDR3 spans 11 amino acids. From germline, CDR1 is SGHAT and CDR2 FQNNGV. The CDR3 DNA follows: TGTGCCAGCGGATCCATCGGCGAGCAGCACTTC. Its protein product is CASGSIGEQHF.

This clonotype was observed at least ten times. The gene calls are TRBV5-6 and TRBJ1-5; 11 bases align to TRBD1. Germline CDR1 is SGHDT and CDR2 is YYEEEE. The CDR3 has 19 residues. The V and J ends lost 4 bases and 0 bases, in that order; junction bases with no gene match: 12. CDR3 in amino acids: CASSRIGQGAYDSNQPQHF. In nucleotides, the CDR3 is TGTGCCAGCAGCCGAATTGGACAGGGGGCGTACGATAGCAATCAGCCCCAGCATTTT.

This clonotype was seen ten or more times. The genes are TRBV6-5 and TRBJ2-5; D might be TRBD2 (7 bases). Germline CDR1 MNHEY, CDR2 SVGAGI. The CDR3 is 13 amino acids. Trimming took 7 bases from V and 5 from J, leaving 14 bases between them. The CDR3 spells CASKGGTRETQYF. Here the CDR3 DNA reads TGTGCCAGCAAGGGGGGGACCAGGGAGACCCAGTACTTC.

CDR3 DNA sequence: TGCAGCGTTGGGGGGGGTGGAATGAACACTGAAGCTTTCTTT. This translates into CSVGGGGMNTEAFF. V is TRBV29-1 and J is TRBJ1-1, with D maybe TRBD1 (5 bases). The germline V gene has CDR1 SQVTM and CDR2 ANQGSEA. The ends were cut back, 4 bases at V and 0 bases at J, with 12 bases in the middle. The CDR3 loop spans 14 amino acids.

J is TRBJ2-1 and V is TRBV29-1, with TRBD1 matching over 9 bases. In germline, CDR1 is SQVTM, CDR2 ANQGSEA. V lost 2 bases to trimming and J lost 6 bases; unmatched junction nucleotides: 5. The CDR3 extends over 14 amino acids. The CDR3 loop reads CSVEPGQGGNEQFF. The CDR3 DNA reads TGCAGCGTTGAACCGGGACAGGGAGGCAATGAGCAGTTCTTC.